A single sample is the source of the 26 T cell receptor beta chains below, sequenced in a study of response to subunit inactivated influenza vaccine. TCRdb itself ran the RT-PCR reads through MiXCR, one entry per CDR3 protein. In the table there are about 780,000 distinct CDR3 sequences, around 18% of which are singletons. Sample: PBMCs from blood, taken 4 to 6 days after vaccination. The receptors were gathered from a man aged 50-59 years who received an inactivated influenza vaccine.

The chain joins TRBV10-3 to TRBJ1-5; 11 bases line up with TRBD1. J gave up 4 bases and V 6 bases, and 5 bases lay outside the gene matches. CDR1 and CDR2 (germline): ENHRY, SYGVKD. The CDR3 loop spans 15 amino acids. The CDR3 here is CAISGDRGANQPQHF. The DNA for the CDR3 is TGTGCCATCAGCGGGGACAGGGGGGCAAATCAGCCCCAGCATTTT.

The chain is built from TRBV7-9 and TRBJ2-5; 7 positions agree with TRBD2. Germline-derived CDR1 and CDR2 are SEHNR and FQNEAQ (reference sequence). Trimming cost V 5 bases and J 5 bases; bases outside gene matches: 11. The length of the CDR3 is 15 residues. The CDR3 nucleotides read TGTGCCAGCAGCGTCCTAATAGCGGGCGGGGAGACCCAGTACTTC. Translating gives CASSVLIAGGETQYF.

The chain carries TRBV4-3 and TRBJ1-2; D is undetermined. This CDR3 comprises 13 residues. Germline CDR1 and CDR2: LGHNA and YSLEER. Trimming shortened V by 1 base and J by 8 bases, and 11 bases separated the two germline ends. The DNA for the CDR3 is TGCGCCAGCAGCCAAGTCAGGCGTCAGGGCTACACCTTC. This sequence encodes CASSQVRRQGYTF.

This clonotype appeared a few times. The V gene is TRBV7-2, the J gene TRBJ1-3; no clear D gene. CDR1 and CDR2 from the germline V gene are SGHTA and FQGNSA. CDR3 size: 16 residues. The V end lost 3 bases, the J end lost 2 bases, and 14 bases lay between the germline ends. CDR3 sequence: CASSFNRAGAGNTIYF. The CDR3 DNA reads TGTGCCAGCAGCTTTAATAGAGCCGGGGCTGGAAACACCATATATTTT.

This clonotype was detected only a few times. CDR3 coding DNA: TGTGCCAGCAGTTTACGCAGGGGGCGCCGGGGCACTGAAGCTTTCTTT. Translated, it gives CASSLRRGRRGTEAFF. The V gene is TRBV12-3 or TRBV12-4, the J gene TRBJ1-1; 8 bases are a match to TRBD1. Losses at the gene ends were 2 bases for V and 4 bases for J; bases not matched to a gene: 9. There are 16 residues in the CDR3.

CDR3 amino acids: CASSLDFGDNEQFF. DNA of the CDR3: TGTGCCAGCAGCTTAGATTTCGGGGACAATGAGCAGTTCTTC. The chain has TRBV11-2 and TRBJ2-1; TRBD2 might be the D (5 bases). CDR3 length equals 14 residues. Trimming removed 0 bases at V and 5 bases at J, with 8 bases between. Per the germline V gene, CDR1 is SGHAT and CDR2 is FQNNGV.

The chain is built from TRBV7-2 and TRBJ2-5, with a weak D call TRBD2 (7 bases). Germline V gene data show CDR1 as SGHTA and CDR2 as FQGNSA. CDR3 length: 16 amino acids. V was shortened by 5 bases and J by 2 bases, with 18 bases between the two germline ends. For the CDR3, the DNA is TGTGCCAGCAGCCCAGGACTAGGAGGGGGGCAAGAGACCCAGTACTTC. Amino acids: CASSPGLGGGQETQYF.

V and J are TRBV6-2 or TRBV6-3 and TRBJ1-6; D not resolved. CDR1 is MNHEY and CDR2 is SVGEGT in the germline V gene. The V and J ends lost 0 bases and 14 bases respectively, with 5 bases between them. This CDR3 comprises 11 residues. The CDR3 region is CASSYSGSLHF. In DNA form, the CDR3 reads TGTGCCAGCAGTTACTCGGGGTCCCTCCACTTT.

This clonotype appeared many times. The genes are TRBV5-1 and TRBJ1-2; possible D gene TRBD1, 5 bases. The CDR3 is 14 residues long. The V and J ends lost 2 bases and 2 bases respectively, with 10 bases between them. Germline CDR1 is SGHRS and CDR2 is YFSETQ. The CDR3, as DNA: TGCGCCAGCAGCTTCTCGGGGACCAACTATGGCTACACCTTC. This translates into CASSFSGTNYGYTF.

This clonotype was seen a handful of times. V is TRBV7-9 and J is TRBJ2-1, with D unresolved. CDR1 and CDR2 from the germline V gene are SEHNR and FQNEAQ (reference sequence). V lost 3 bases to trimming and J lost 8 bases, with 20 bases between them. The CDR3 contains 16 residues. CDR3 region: CASSFLGLDEIYEQFF. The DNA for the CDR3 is TGTGCCAGCAGCTTTCTTGGGCTTGACGAGATATATGAGCAGTTCTTC. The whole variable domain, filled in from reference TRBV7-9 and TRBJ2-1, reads DTGVSQNPRHKITKRGQNVTFRCDPISEHNRLYWYRQTLGQGPEFLTYFQNEAQLEKSRLLSDRFSAERPKGSFSTLEIQRTEQGDSAMYLCASSFLGLDEIYEQFFGPGTRLTVL.

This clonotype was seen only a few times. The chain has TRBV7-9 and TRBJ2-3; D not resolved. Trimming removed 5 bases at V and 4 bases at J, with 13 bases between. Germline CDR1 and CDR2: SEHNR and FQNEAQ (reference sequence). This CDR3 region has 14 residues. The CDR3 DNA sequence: TGTGCCAGCAGCCTAACTTTAAACGCAGATACGCAGTATTTT. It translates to CASSLTLNADTQYF.

This CDR3 reads CASSRRVGTAANTGELFF. CDR3 DNA sequence: TGTGCCAGCAGTCGAAGGGTGGGAACTGCGGCGAACACCGGGGAGCTGTTTTTT. The chain links TRBV6-1 to TRBJ2-2; no definite D call. Germline V CDR1 and CDR2: MNHNS, SASEGT. The CDR3 is 18 residues long. Trimming removed 5 bases at V and 0 bases at J, with 19 bases between.

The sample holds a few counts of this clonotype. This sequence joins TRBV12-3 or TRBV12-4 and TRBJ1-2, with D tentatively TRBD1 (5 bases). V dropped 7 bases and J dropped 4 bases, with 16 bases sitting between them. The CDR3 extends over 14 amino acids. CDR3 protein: CASTPTGGIYGYTF. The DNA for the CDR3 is TGTGCCAGCACTCCCACGGGGGGGATCTATGGCTACACCTTC.

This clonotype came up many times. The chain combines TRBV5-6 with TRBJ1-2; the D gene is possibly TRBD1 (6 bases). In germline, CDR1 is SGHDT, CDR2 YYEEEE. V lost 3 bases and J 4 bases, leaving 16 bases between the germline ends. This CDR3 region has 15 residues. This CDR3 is CASSSMTGMIYGYTF. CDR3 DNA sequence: TGTGCCAGCAGCTCTATGACAGGAATGATCTATGGCTACACCTTC.

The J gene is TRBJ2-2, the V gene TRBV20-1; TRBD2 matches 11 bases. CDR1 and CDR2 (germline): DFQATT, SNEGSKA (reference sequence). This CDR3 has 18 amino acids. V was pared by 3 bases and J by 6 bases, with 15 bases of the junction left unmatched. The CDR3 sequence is CSASVGPTSGSLSGELFF. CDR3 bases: TGCAGTGCTAGTGTCGGCCCAACTAGCGGGAGTCTATCCGGGGAGCTGTTTTTT.

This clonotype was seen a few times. The CDR3 nucleotides are TGTGCCAGCAGTTACGTACAGGGTACTGAAGCTTTCTTT. It encodes CASSYVQGTEAFF. V usage is TRBV6-6 and J usage is TRBJ1-1, with a possible D match to TRBD1 (6 bases). The CDR3 sequence is 13 residues long. From germline, CDR1 is MNHNY and CDR2 SVGAGI (reference sequence). V was pared by 2 bases and J by 5 bases, with 9 bases between.

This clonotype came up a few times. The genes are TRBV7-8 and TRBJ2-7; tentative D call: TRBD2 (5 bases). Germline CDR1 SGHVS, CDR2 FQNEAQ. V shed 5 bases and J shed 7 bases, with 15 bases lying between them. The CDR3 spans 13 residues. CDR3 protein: CASSAVGVGEQYF. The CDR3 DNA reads TGTGCCAGCAGCGCAGTCGGGGTAGGGGAGCAGTACTTC.

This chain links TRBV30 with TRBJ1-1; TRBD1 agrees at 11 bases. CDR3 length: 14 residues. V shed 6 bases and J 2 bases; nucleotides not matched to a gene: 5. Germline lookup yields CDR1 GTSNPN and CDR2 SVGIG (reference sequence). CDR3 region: CACGQGALNTEAFF. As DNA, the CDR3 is TGTGCCTGTGGACAGGGGGCGCTTAACACTGAAGCTTTCTTT.

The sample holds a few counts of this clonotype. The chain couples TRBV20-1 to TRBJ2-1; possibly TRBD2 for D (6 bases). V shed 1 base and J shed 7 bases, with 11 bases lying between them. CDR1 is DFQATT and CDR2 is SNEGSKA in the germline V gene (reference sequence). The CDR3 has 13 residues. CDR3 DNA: TGCAGTGCTAGAGGACTAGTGGCGAATGAGCAGTTCTTC. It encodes CSARGLVANEQFF.

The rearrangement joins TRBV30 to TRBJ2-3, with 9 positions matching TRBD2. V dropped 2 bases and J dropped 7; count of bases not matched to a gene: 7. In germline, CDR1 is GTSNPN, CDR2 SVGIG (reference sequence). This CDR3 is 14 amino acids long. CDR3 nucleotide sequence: TGTGCCTGGAGTAAGTCTTCTAGCGGGAATACGCAGTATTTT. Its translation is CAWSKSSSGNTQYF. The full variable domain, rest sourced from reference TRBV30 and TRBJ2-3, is SQTIHQWPATLVQPVGSPLSLECTVEGTSNPNLYWYRQAAGRGLQLLFYSVGIGQISSEVPQNLSASRPQDRQFILSSKKLLLSDSGFYLCAWSKSSSGNTQYFGPGTRLTVL.

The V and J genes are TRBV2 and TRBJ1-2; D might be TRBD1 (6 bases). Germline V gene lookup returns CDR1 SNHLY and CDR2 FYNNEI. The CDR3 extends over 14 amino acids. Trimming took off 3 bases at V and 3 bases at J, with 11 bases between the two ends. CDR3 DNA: TGTGCCAGCAGTGAGTCGAACAGGGACTATGGCTACACCTTC. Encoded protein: CASSESNRDYGYTF.

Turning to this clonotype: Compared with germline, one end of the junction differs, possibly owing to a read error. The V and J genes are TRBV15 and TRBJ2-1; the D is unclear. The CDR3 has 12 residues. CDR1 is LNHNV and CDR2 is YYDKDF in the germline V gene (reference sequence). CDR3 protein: CATSLSYNEQLF. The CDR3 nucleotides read TGTGCCACCAGTCTTTCCTACAATGAGCAGCTCTTC.

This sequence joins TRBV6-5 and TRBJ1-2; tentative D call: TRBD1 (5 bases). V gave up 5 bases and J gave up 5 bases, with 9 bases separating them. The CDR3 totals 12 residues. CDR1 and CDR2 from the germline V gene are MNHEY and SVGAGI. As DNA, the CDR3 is TGTGCCAGCAGTACAGGATTTTATGGCTACACCTTC. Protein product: CASSTGFYGYTF.

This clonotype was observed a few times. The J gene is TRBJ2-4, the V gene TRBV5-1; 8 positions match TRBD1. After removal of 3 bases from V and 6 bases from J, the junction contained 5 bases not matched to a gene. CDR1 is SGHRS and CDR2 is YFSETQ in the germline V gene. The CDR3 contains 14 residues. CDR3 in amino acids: CASSSAGGINIQYF. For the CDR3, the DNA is TGCGCCAGCAGCTCCGCAGGGGGCATAAACATTCAGTACTTC.

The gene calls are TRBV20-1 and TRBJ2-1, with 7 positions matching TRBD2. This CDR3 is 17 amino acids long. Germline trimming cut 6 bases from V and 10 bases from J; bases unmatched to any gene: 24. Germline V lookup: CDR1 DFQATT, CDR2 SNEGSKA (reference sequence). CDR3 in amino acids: CSAPAGLIAWWSGEQFF. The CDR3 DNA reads TGCAGTGCCCCAGCGGGACTAATAGCGTGGTGGTCCGGGGAGCAGTTCTTC.

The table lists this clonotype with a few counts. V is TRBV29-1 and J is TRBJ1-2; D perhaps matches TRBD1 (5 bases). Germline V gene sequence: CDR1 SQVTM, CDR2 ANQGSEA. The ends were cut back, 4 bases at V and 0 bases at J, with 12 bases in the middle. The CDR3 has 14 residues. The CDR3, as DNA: TGCAGCGTTGGCCCCAGGGACTCTAACTATGGCTACACCTTC. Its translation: CSVGPRDSNYGYTF.